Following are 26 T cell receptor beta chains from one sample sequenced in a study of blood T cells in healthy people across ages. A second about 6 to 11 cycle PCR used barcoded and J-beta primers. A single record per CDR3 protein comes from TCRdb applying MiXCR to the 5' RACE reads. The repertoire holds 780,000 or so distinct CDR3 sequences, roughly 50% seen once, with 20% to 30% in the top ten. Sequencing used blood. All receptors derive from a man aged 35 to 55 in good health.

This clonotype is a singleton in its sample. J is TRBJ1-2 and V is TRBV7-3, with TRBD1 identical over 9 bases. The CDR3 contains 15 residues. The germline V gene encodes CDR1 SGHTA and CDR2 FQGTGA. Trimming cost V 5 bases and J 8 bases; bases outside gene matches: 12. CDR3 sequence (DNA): TGTGCCAGCAGCCCAGGAAATACAGGGGGCGTAGGCTACACCTTC. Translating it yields CASSPGNTGGVGYTF.

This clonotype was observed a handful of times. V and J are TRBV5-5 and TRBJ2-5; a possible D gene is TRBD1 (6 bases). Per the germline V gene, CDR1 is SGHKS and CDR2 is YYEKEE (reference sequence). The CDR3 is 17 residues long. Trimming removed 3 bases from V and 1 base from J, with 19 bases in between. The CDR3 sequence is CASSSRPAWTVQETQYF. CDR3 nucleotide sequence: TGTGCCAGCAGCTCCCGACCAGCTTGGACAGTCCAAGAGACCCAGTACTTC.

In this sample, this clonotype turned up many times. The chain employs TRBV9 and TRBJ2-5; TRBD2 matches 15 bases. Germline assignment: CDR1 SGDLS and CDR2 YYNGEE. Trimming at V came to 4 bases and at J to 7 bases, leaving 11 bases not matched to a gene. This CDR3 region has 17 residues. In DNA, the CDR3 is TGTGCCAGCAGCCCTGGACTAGCGGGAGGGCTTTCGGGGACCCAGTACTTC. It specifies CASSPGLAGGLSGTQYF.

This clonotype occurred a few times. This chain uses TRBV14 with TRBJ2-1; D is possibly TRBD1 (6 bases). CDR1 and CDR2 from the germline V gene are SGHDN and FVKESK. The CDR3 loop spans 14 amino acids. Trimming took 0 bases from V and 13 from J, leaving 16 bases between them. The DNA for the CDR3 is TGTGCCAGCAGCCAAGATATTTCCTGGGGGCGTCAGTTCTTC. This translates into CASSQDISWGRQFF.

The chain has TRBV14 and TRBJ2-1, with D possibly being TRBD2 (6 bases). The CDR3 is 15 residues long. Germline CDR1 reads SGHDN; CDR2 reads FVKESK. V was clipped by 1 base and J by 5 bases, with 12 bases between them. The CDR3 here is CASSQVSGINNEQFF. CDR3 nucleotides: TGTGCCAGCAGCCAAGTTAGCGGAATCAACAATGAGCAGTTCTTC.

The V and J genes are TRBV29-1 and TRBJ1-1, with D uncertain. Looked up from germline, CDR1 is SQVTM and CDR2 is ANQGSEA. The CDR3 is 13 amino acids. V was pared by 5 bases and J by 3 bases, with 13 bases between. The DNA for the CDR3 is TGCAGCGTTTTGGGCCTGAGAGACACTGAAGCTTTCTTT. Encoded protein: CSVLGLRDTEAFF.

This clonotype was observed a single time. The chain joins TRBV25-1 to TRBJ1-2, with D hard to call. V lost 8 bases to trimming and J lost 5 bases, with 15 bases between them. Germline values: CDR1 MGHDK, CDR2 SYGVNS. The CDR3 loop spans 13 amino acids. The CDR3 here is CASSTGGEYGYTF. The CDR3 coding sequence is TGTGCCAGCTCCACCGGAGGAGAATATGGCTACACCTTC.

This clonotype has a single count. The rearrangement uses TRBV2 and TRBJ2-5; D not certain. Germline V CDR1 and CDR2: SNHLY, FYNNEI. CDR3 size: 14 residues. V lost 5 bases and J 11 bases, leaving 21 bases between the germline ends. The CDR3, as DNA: TGTGCCAGCAGTCCACCAGCAAATTCAAATGAGCAGTACTTC. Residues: CASSPPANSNEQYF.

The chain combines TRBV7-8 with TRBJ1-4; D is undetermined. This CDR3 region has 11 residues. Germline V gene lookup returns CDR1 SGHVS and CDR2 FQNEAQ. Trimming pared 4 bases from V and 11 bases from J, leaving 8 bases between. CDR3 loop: CASSSEGKLFF. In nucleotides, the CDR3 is TGTGCCAGCAGCTCCGAAGGGAAACTGTTTTTT.

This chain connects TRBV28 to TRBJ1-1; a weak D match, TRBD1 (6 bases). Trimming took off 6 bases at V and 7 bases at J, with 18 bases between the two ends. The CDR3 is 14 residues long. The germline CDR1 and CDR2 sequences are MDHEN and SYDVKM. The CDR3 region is CASSQLQGAFEAFF. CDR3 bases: TGTGCCAGCAGCCAATTACAGGGCGCCTTTGAAGCTTTCTTT.

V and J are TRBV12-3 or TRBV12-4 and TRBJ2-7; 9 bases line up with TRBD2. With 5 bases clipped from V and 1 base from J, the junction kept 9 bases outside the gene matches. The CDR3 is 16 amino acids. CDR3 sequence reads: CASSLDLAGPSYEQYF. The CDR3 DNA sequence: TGTGCCAGCAGTCTCGACCTAGCGGGGCCTTCCTACGAGCAGTACTTC.

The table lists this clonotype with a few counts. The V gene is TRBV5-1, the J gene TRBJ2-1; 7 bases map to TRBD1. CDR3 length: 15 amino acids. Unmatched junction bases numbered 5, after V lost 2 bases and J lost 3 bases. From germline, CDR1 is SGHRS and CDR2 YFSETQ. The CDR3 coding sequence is TGCGCCAGCAGCTTTACGGGACAGCACTACAATGAGCAGTTCTTC. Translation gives CASSFTGQHYNEQFF.

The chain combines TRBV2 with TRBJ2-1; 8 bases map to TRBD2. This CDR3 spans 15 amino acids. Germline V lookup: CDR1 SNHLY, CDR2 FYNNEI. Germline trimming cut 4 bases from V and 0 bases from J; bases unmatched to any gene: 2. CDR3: CASSGGTSSYNEQFF. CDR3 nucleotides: TGTGCCAGCAGTGGTGGGACTAGCTCCTACAATGAGCAGTTCTTC. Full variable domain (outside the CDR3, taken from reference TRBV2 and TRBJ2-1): EPEVTQTPSHQVTQMGQEVILRCVPISNHLYFYWYRQILGQKVEFLVSFYNNEISEKSEIFDDQFSVERPDGSNFTLKIRSTKLEDSAMYFCASSGGTSSYNEQFFGPGTRLTVL.

DNA of the CDR3: TGTGCCAGCAGCCAAGACGGGCAGGATAAAGAGACCCAGTACTTC. As protein: CASSQDGQDKETQYF. The chain links TRBV4-2 to TRBJ2-5; D is unclear. Trimming left V 0 bases short and J 3 bases short, with 11 bases between. CDR1 is LGHNA and CDR2 is YNFKEQ in the germline V gene. The CDR3 totals 15 residues.

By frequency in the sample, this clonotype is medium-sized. The DNA for the CDR3 is TGTGCCAGCAGTGCCCTTAGCACAGATACGCAGTATTTT. Amino acids: CASSALSTDTQYF. The rearrangement links TRBV28 to TRBJ2-3; no clear D gene. From germline, CDR1 is MDHEN and CDR2 SYDVKM. CDR3 length: 13 residues. The V end was cut by 5 bases, the J end by 0 bases, with 6 bases between.

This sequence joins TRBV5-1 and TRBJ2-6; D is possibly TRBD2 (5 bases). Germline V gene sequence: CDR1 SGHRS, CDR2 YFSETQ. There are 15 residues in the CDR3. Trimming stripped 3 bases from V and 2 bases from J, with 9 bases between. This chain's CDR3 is CASSSVGAGANVLTF. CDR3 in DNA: TGCGCCAGCAGCTCGGTCGGGGCTGGGGCCAACGTCCTGACTTTC.

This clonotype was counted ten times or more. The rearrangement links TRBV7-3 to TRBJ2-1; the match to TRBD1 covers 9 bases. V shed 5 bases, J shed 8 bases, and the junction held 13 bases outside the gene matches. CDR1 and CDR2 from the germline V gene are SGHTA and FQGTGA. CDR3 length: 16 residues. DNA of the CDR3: TGTGCCAGCAGCGCGGCCGGGACAGGGATCGAGTATGAGCAGTTCTTC. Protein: CASSAAGTGIEYEQFF.

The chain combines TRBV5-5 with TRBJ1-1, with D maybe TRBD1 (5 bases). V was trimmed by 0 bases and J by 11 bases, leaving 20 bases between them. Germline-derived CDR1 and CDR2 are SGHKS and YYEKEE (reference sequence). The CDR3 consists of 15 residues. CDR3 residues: CASSLEIGAREPAFF. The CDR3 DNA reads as TGTGCCAGCAGCTTGGAAATCGGGGCCAGGGAGCCGGCTTTCTTT. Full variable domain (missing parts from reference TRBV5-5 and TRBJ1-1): DAGVTQSPTHLIKTRGQQVTLRCSPISGHKSVSWYQQVLGQGPQFIFQYYEKEERGRGNFPDRFSARQFPNYSSELNVNALLLGDSALYLCASSLEIGAREPAFFGQGTRLTVV.

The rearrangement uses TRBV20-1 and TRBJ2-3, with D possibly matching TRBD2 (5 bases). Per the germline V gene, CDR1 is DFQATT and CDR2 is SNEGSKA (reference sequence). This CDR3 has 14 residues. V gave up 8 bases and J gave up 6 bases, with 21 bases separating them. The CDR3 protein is CSPRRASGMDTQYF. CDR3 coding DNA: TGCAGTCCCAGACGGGCGTCGGGGATGGATACGCAGTATTTT.

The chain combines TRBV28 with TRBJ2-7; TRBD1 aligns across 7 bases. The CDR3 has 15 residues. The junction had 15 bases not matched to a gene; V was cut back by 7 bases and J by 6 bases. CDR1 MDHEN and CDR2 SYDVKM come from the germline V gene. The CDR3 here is CASTGTATFFPEQYF. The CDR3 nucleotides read TGTGCCAGCACCGGGACAGCAACCTTTTTTCCCGAGCAGTACTTC.

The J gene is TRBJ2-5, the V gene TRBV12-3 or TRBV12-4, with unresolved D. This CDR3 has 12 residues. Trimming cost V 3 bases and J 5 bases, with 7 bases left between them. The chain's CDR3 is CASSFYSETQYF. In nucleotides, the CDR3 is TGTGCCAGCAGTTTTTATTCGGAGACCCAGTACTTC.

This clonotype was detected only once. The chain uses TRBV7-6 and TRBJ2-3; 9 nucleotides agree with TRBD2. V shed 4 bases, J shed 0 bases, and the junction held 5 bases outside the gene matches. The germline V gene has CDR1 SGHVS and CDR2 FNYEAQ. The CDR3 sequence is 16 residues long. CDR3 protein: CASSSRTSVSTDTQYF. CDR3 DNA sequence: TGTGCCAGCAGCTCTAGGACTAGCGTAAGCACAGATACGCAGTATTTT.

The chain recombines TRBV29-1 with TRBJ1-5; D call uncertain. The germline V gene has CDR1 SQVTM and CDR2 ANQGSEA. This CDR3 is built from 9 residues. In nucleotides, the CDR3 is TGCATGAGAAATCAGCCCCAGCATTTT. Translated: CMRNQPQHF. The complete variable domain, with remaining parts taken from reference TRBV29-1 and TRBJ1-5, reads SAVISQKPSRDICQRGTSLTIQCQVDSQVTMMFWYRQQPGQSLTLIATANQGSEATYESGFVIDKFPISRPNLTFSTLTVSNMSPEDSSIYLCMRNQPQHFGDGTRLSIL.

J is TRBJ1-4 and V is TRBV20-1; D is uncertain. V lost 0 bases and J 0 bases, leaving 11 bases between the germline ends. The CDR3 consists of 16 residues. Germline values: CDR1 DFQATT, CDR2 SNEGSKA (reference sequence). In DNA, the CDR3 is TGCAGTGCTAGAGATAGGTTCGGGGCAACTAATGAAAAACTGTTTTTT. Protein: CSARDRFGATNEKLFF.

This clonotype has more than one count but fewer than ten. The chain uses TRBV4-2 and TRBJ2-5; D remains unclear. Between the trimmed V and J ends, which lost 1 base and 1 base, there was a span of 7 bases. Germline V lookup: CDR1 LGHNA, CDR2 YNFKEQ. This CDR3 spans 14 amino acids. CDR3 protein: CASSQGQTQETQYF. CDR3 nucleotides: TGTGCCAGCAGCCAAGGGCAAACCCAAGAGACCCAGTACTTC.

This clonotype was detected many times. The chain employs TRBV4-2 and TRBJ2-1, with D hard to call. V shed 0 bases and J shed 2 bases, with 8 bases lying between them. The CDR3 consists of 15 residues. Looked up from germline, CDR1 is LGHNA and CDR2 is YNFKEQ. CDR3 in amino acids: CASSQELATYNEQFF. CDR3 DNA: TGTGCCAGCAGCCAAGAGTTGGCGACCTACAATGAGCAGTTCTTC.